The source of this T cell receptor beta chain is a study of T cell responses to AZD1222 COVID-19 vaccine (dated by TCRdb to the early 2020s). In terms of the full investigation: AZD1222 recipients with second doses at about 4 weeks or about 12 weeks were pooled, because spike-specific TCR depth and breadth did not differ between schedules. TCR sequencing was performed for fewer than 250 trial participants, of whom about 210 were given two doses of AZD1222 and around 26 were given two doses of MenACWY control vaccine. Trial participants were enrolled into age subgroups of 18-55, 56-69 and 70-plus years, which contained approximately 150, 28 and 58 TCR-sequenced participants, respectively. The research as a whole found: Because no day 14 peak-response samples were available, the repertoires could be characterized only after the peak T cell response. The whole spike protein was spanned by vaccine-associated CD4 TCRs, and dominant responses were seen in regions 160-218 and 743-854. Most participants were white British and females outnumbered males, and the authors suggested that clonal diversity may have been underestimated. Nearly half of unique spike-specific TCRs reportedly recognized epitopes outside regions mutated in the B.1.351 and B.1.1.7 variants. The 56-69-year group was small, and its depth increase did not reach significance, likely because of low power. Conclusions about previously exposed vaccinees are limited, since just a handful of AZD1222 recipients were seropositive for SARS-CoV-2 at baseline. After two AZD1222 doses, both the breadth and the depth of spike-specific TCRs were significantly higher than at day 0 and than in MenACWY recipients.

The V end loses 6 bases and the J end loses 5 bases, and a stretch of 19 bases separates them. The CDR3 spans 14 residues, from the cysteine through the phenylalanine. This entry keeps only the CDR3 DNA: 42 bases, framed from base 1. CDR1 GTSNPN and CDR2 SVGIG are derived from the germline V gene (reference sequence). According to the study, the label for this sample's time point signals: baseline before first vaccination. Vaccinee samples were obtained from the UK trials COV001 and COV002, which included a single-blind randomized controlled phase 2/3 trial of AZD1222 (ChAdOx1 nCoV-19) in healthy adults. For TCRbeta chain sequencing, PBMC samples were collected from trial participants at day 0 and at day 28 after the second dose. The CDR3 regions of human TCRbeta chains were analyzed by immunosequencing. From the authors' description of their analysis: TCRs in the repertoires were compared against a reference library of SARS-CoV-2-specific TCRs that had been generated with the MIRA antigen-specificity platform. Breadth was defined as the fraction of unique TCRs that were SARS-CoV-2-associated. Depth was defined as the fraction of total T cells that were SARS-CoV-2-associated. Using the MIRA data, every spike-specific TCR was mapped to the spike region that the TCR reacted to and assigned to either a CD4 or a CD8 class. Log10-transformed breadth and depth values were compared by one-way ANOVA with Sidak's multiple comparisons tests. As stored in TCRdb, this immuneACCESS dataset retains in-frame rearrangements with V and J assigned. A fraction of the clones does not appear; measured against another copy, unresolved V genes explain less than half of the discrepancy, and the remainder lacks a known reason. V and J calls plus clone size are reproduced from that table; the DNA served to infer D and trimming. This sample is represented by around 160,000 clones; roughly 94% of them were singletons. The ten largest make up approximately 0.6% of the sample.

Comments on this clone: The target of this receptor is not known. No qualities accompany the bases; no much larger clone lies one base away.

The chain is assembled from TRBV30 and TRBJ1-1; a tentative D match to TRBD1 spans 6 bases. The receptor was derived from an adult in good health. Sequenced here: peripheral blood, sampled on day 0 of AZD1222 vaccination. The bases are TGTGCCTGCGAGATACAGGGATTTGGGACTGAAGCTTTCTTT. Translated, this gives CACEIQGFGTEAFF.